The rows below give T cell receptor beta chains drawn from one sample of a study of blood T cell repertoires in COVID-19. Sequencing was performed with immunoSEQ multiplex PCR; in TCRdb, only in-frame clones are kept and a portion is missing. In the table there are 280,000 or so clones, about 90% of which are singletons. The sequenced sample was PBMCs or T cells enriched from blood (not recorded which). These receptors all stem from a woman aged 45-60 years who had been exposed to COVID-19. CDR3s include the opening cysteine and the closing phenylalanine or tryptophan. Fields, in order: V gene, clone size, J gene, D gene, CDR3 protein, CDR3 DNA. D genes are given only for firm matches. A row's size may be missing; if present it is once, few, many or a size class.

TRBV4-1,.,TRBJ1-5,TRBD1,CASSQPGQGARQPQHF,TGCGCCAGCAGCCAGCCGGGACAGGGGGCGCGACAGCCCCAGCATTTT
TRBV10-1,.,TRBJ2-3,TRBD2,CASSEAGLAEFTDTQYF,TGCGCCAGCAGTGAGGCGGGACTAGCGGAATTCACAGATACGCAGTATTTT
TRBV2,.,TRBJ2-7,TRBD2,CASSEATSGTYEQYF,TGTGCCAGCAGTGAGGCGACTAGCGGCACCTACGAGCAGTACTTC
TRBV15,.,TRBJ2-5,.,CATSRDSLGVATQYF,TGTGCCACCAGCAGAGATTCGCTCGGGGTCGCGACCCAGTACTTC
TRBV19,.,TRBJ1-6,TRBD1,CASTLGTGVDSPLHF,TGTGCCAGTACCCTCGGGACAGGGGTGGATTCACCCCTCCACTTT
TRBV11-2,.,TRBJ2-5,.,CASSPFPLKYQETQYF,TGTGCCAGCAGCCCCTTCCCCCTAAAGTACCAAGAGACCCAGTACTTC
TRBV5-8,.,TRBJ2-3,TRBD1,CASSFPAGTGKSDTQYF,TGTGCCAGCAGCTTTCCGGCCGGGACAGGGAAATCGGATACGCAGTATTTT
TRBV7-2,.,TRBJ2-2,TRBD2,CASSQLAGGNTGELFF,TGTGCCAGCAGCCAACTAGCGGGGGGTAACACCGGGGAGCTGTTTTTT
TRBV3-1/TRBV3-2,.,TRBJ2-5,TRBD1,CASSQVAAPGTATQYF,TGTGCCAGCAGCCAAGTGGCGGCTCCGGGGACAGCGACCCAGTACTTC
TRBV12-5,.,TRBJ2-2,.,CASGLDDRQRFNTGELFF,TGTGCTAGTGGTTTGGACGACAGGCAAAGATTTAACACCGGGGAGCTGTTTTTT
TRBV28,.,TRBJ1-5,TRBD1,CASSSPGQNIYSNQPQHF,TGTGCCAGCAGTTCCCCGGGACAGAACATATATAGCAATCAGCCCCAGCATTTT
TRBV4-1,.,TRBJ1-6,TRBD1,CASSLQGANSNSPLHF,TGCGCCAGCAGCCTACAGGGGGCCAATTCAAATTCACCCCTCCACTTT
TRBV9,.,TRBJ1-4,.,CASSRTLSNEKLFF,TGTGCCAGCAGTCGGACACTTAGTAATGAAAAACTGTTTTTT
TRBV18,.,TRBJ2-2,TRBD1,CASSPQGAVNTGELFF,TGTGCCAGCTCACCTCAGGGGGCCGTCAACACCGGGGAGCTGTTTTTT
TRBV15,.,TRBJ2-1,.,CATSREGGLRDANEQFF,TGTGCCACCAGCAGAGAAGGAGGGCTTCGGGACGCTAATGAGCAGTTCTTC
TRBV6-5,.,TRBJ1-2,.,CASSWGGDYGYTF,TGTGCCAGCAGTTGGGGAGGGGACTATGGCTACACCTTC
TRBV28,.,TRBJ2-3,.,CASRATGGAYTDTQYF,TGTGCCAGCAGAGCTACAGGGGGGGCCTATACAGATACGCAGTATTTT
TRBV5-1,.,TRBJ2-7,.,CASSLIQGTYEQYF,TGCGCCAGCAGCTTGATACAGGGCACCTACGAGCAGTACTTC
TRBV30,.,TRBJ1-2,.,CAWSGTPNYGYTF,TGTGCTTGGAGCGGGACACCCAACTATGGCTACACCTTC
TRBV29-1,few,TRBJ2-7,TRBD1,CSVGQGAYEQYF,TGCAGCGTGGGACAGGGGGCCTACGAGCAGTACTTC
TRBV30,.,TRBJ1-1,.,CAWSVFAGVEAFF,TGTGCCTGGAGTGTCTTTGCCGGGGTTGAAGCTTTCTTT
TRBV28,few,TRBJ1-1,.,CASTLGGTEAFF,TGTGCCAGCACCTTGGGAGGCACTGAAGCTTTCTTT
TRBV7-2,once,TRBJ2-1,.,CASSLGAAGEQFF,TGTGCCAGCAGCTTAGGGGCCGCGGGGGAGCAGTTCTTC
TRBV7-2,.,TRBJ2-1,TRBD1,CASSLATGQNSYNEQFF,TGTGCCAGCAGCTTAGCGACGGGACAGAACTCCTACAATGAGCAGTTCTTC
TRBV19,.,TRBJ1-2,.,CASTIPQSGNYGYTF,TGTGCCAGTACTATCCCGCAGTCAGGGAACTATGGCTACACCTTC
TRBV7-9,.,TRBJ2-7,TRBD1,CASSTPGGTGVYEQYF,TGTGCCAGCAGCACCCCCGGTGGGACAGGTGTCTACGAGCAGTACTTC
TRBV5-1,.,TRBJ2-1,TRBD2,CASSAGRLAGGPQSYNEQFF,TGCGCCAGCAGCGCCGGCAGGTTAGCGGGGGGGCCGCAGTCCTACAATGAGCAGTTCTTC
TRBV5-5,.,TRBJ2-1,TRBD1,CASSPGQGAYNEQFF,TGTGCCAGCAGCCCCGGACAGGGAGCCTACAATGAGCAGTTCTTC
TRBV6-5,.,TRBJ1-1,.,CASFLGMNTEAFF,TGTGCCAGCTTTCTAGGCATGAACACTGAAGCTTTCTTT
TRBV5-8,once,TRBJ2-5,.,CASSLDNETQYF,TGTGCCAGCAGCTTGGATAATGAGACCCAGTACTTC
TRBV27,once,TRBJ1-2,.,CASSGRTELNYGYTF,TGTGCCAGCAGTGGAAGGACAGAACTAAACTATGGCTACACCTTC
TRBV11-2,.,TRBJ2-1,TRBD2,CASSLLAGGAYNEQFF,TGTGCCAGCAGCTTACTAGCGGGGGGGGCCTACAATGAGCAGTTCTTC
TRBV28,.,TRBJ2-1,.,CASSLPGVGYNEQFF,TGTGCCAGCAGTTTACCCGGGGTGGGGTACAATGAGCAGTTCTTC
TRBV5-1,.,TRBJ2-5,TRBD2,CASSLIAGGPQETQYF,TGCGCCAGCAGCTTAATAGCGGGGGGTCCGCAAGAGACCCAGTACTTC
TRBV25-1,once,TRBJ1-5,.,CASQESTGTPHNQPQHF,TGTGCCAGCCAGGAAAGCACAGGGACCCCCCACAATCAGCCCCAGCATTTT
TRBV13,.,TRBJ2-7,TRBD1,CASSLVVQGAQYSYEQYF,TGTGCCAGCAGTTTAGTGGTCCAGGGGGCACAGTACTCCTACGAGCAGTACTTC
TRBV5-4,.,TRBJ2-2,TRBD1,CASSGDRHTGELFF,TGTGCCAGCAGCGGGGACAGACACACCGGGGAGCTGTTTTTT
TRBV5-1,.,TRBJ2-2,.,CASSLELAAGELFF,TGCGCCAGCAGCTTGGAACTAGCAGCCGGGGAGCTGTTTTTT
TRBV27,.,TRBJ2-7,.,CASSFEAEERRYEQYF,TGTGCCAGCAGTTTTGAGGCCGAAGAAAGAAGGTACGAGCAGTACTTC
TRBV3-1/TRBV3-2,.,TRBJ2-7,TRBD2,CASSLGNGGAYEQYF,TGTGCCAGCAGCCTAGGGAACGGGGGGGCCTACGAGCAGTACTTC
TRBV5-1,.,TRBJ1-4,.,CASSLGGQLNEKLFF,TGCGCCAGCAGCTTAGGCGGGCAGCTTAATGAAAAACTGTTTTTT
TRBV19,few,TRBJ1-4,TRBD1,CASSVLGQGTEKLFF,TGTGCCAGTAGTGTTCTTGGACAGGGGACTGAAAAACTGTTTTTT
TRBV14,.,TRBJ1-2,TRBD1,CASSRFGTGSYGYTF,TGTGCCAGCAGTCGATTCGGGACAGGGTCCTATGGCTACACCTTC
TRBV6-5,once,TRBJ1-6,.,CASSYRQGNSPLHF,TGTGCCAGCAGTTACAGGCAGGGAAATTCACCCCTCCACTTT
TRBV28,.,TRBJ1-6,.,CASSTPAGSGSPLHF,TGTGCCAGCAGTACACCCGCAGGGTCTGGTTCACCCCTCCACTTT
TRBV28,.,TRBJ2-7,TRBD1,CASSLGTGRLEQYF,TGTGCCAGCAGTTTAGGGACAGGGCGGCTGGAGCAGTACTTC
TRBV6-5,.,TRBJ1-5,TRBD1,CASSYRTGDQPQHF,TGTGCCAGCAGTTACCGGACAGGGGATCAGCCCCAGCATTTT
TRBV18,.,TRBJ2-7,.,CASSPASSYEQYF,TGTGCCAGCTCACCAGCCAGCTCCTACGAGCAGTACTTC
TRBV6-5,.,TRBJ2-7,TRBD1,CASTKDRASYEQYF,TGTGCCAGCACCAAAGACAGGGCCTCCTACGAGCAGTACTTC
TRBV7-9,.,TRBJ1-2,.,CASSAAGVGNYGYTF,TGTGCCAGCAGCGCAGCAGGGGTGGGCAACTATGGCTACACCTTC
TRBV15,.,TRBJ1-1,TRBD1,CATSTRQGRTEAFF,TGTGCCACCAGCACCCGACAGGGTAGAACTGAAGCTTTCTTT
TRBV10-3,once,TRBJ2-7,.,CAISDGIIAYEQYF,TGTGCCATCAGTGACGGGATTATTGCCTACGAGCAGTACTTC
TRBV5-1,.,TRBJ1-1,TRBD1,CASSAGTGAIKAAFF,TGCGCCAGCAGCGCCGGGACAGGGGCAATAAAGGCGGCTTTCTTT
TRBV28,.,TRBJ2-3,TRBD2,CASSRYRTSGGYTDTQYF,TGTGCCAGCAGTCGCTATAGGACTAGCGGGGGTTACACAGATACGCAGTATTTT
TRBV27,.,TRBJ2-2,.,CASNLRGGAGELFF,TGTGCCAGCAACCTAAGGGGGGGTGCCGGGGAGCTGTTTTTT
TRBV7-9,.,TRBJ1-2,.,CASSTPGSLNGYTF,TGTGCCAGCAGCACCCCGGGATCCTTAAATGGCTACACCTTC
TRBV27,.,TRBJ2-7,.,CASRTRNGEQYF,TGTGCCAGCCGGACACGGAATGGCGAGCAGTACTTC
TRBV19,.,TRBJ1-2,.,CASRILDRNYGYTF,TGTGCCAGTAGGATTCTGGACAGAAACTATGGCTACACCTTC
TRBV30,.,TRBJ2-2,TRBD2,CAWRGGLRYTGELFF,TGTGCCTGGCGGGGGGGCCTAAGGTACACCGGGGAGCTGTTTTTT